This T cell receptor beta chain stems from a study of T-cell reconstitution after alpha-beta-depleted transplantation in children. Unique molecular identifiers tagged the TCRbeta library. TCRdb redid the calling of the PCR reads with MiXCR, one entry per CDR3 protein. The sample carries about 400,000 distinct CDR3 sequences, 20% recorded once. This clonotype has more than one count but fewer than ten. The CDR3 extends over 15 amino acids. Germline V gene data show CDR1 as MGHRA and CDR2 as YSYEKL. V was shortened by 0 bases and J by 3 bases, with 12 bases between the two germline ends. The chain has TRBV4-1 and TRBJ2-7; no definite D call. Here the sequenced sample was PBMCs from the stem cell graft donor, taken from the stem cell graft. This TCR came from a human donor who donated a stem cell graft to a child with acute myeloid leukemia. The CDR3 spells CASSQDSALGYEQYF. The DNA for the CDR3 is TGCGCCAGCAGCCAAGATTCGGCCCTGGGCTACGAGCAGTACTTC.